This TCR beta chain was documented in a study of long-term antiretroviral therapy in people with HIV. Study-level findings and limits: Transplant donor controls retained higher diversity, though diversity increased after ART.

Worth noting for this clone: Its cognate antigen is unknown.

The assay, immunoSEQ v3.0, was run at survey level. In sequencing, about 40,000-50,000 T-cell genomes per sample were targeted. Here immunoSEQ multiplex PCR was the method, and the copy in TCRdb shows in-frame clones only, minus some. The repertoire holds about 30,000 clones, with 70% to 85% as singletons. No donor had fewer than one pre-ART PBMC sample or fewer than two post-ART PBMC samples. All participants with HIV were treated in the United States. The CDR3 has 16 amino acids. V was pared by 1 base and J by 2 bases, with 12 bases between. Germline V gene lookup returns CDR1 PRHDT and CDR2 FYEKMQ (reference sequence).

The rearrangement joins TRBV13 to TRBJ2-1; weak D call: TRBD1 (7 bases). This specimen consisted of unsorted PBMCs, obtained 3 years after starting antiretroviral therapy. This TCR was recovered from a man in his forties or fifties with HIV. CDR3 nucleotide sequence: TGTGCCAGCAGCTTAGCGCAGGGGGGAACCTACAATGAGCAGTTCTTC. This gives the protein CASSLAQGGTYNEQFF.